The count of the clone carrying this TCR beta chain is one. This CDR3 has 17 residues. Trimming pared 0 bases from V and 4 bases from J, leaving 17 bases between. The germline V gene has CDR1 SGDLS and CDR2 YYNGEE. This entry is derived from a study of T cell responses to AZD1222 COVID-19 vaccine. TCRdb keeps only in-frame clones here, not all; method: immunoSEQ multiplex PCR. The sample has about 140,000 clones, about nine tenths seen once. This chain uses TRBV9 with TRBJ2-1, with D perhaps TRBD2 (5 bases). This sequence originates from an adult in good health. The material sequenced was peripheral blood, taken on day 0 of AZD1222 vaccination. CDR3 residues: CASSVAQRRTDYNEQFF. Written as DNA, the CDR3 is TGTGCCAGCAGCGTAGCCCAGCGGCGAACTGATTACAATGAGCAGTTCTTC.